Included here is one T cell receptor beta chain sequence, with context. Its antigen is still unknown. This sample is drawn from a study of cytomegalovirus exposure and HLA in healthy donors. The PCR used 60 Vbeta and 13 Jbeta primers. Clones were read by immunoSEQ multiplex PCR, and TCRdb kept only the in-frame ones, dropping some. Among 100,000 or so clones listed, roughly three quarters were seen once. Broader study findings: A later analysis showed that HLA-associated TCR beta chains had undergone more clonal expansion than equally common others. In a later analysis, CMV-associated beta chains were mostly HLA-associated, it appeared. A list of 150 or so TCR beta chains associated with cytomegalovirus was given.

The source material was PBMCs. The clonotype originates from a woman aged 45-65 years in good health and CMV-seropositive.

CDR3 in DNA: TGTGCCAGCAGCCCCACGGGTAGCGGGATAACAGATACGCAGTATTTT. Translating gives CASSPTGSGITDTQYF. V and J are TRBV4-2 and TRBJ2-3; 8 bases are shared with TRBD2. V lost 4 bases, J lost 3 bases, and 9 bases stayed unmatched. CDR1 and CDR2 from the germline V gene are LGHNA and YNFKEQ. The CDR3 is 16 residues long.